This T cell receptor (beta chain) derives from a study of response to subunit inactivated influenza vaccine. The V gene end was trimmed by 5 bases and the J gene end by 8 bases; junction bases not matched to a gene: 0. CDR1 is SGHRS, CDR2 YFSETQ, per germline. This CDR3 has 12 residues. TCRdb reprocessed the RT-PCR reads via MiXCR and lists one record per CDR3 protein. The repertoire has around 570,000 distinct CDR3 sequences, about 11% of them found once; the top ten carry 11%. The data also belong to a second study, concerning T cells expressing NK-cell markers. That source notes: The authors made TCR beta cDNA libraries by 5'RACE template switching. This switching added a universal primer site and UMIs.

The material was PBMCs from blood, obtained on the day of vaccination. The chain uses TRBV5-1 and TRBJ2-1; 11 bases match TRBD2. The source of this sequence is a man over 45 who received an inactivated influenza vaccine. CDR3 region: CASRLAGDEQFF. Written as DNA, the CDR3 is TGCGCCAGCAGACTAGCGGGAGATGAGCAGTTCTTC.